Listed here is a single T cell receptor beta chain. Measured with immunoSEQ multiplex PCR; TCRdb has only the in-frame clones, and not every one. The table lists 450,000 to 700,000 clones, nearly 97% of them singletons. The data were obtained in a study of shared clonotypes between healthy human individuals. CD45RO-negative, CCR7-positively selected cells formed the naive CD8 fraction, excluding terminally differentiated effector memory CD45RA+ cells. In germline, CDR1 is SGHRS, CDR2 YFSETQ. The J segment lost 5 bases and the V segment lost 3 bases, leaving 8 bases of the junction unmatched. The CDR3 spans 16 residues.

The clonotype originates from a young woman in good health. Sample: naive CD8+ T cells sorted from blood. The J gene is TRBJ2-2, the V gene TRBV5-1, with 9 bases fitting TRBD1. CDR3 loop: CASSSAGTGLTGELFF. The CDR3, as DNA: TGCGCCAGCAGCTCAGCCGGGACAGGGTTGACCGGGGAGCTGTTTTTT.